The 25 T cell receptor beta chains below all came from one sample that was sequenced in a study of cytomegalovirus exposure and HLA in healthy donors. PCR primers comprised 60 Vbeta and 13 Jbeta primers. This table comes from immunoSEQ multiplex PCR, and its TCRdb copy is limited to in-frame clones, with some not included. Counted here are roughly 77,000 clones, around 72% occurring once; the ten biggest clones make up about 12%. The sequencing input was PBMCs. The source of these receptors is a woman aged 40 to 50 in good health and CMV-seropositive.

This chain joins TRBV5-1 and TRBJ2-7; D is perhaps TRBD1 (5 bases). V lost 1 base, J lost 0 bases, and 17 bases lay in between. Germline CDR1 is SGHRS and CDR2 is YFSETQ. This CDR3 has 17 residues. CDR3 region: CASSLRFTTESSYEQYF. The CDR3 nucleotides are TGCGCCAGCAGCTTGCGTTTCACGACAGAGAGCTCCTACGAGCAGTACTTC.

CDR3 DNA: TGTGCCAGCAGCTCCAGACTAGCGGGGCCCGAGCAGTACTTC. Translating gives CASSSRLAGPEQYF. J is TRBJ2-7 and V is TRBV7-2; 11 nucleotides align to TRBD2. From germline, CDR1 is SGHTA and CDR2 FQGNSA. V gave up 4 bases and J gave up 6 bases; unmatched junction bases: 5. The CDR3 is 14 amino acids.

The rearrangement joins TRBV5-8 to TRBJ2-1; maybe TRBD1 (6 bases). The germline gives CDR1 SGHTS, CDR2 YDEGEE. The CDR3 covers 16 residues. V gave up 0 bases and J gave up 4 bases, with 14 bases separating them. The CDR3 nucleotides are TGTGCCAGCAGCTTGGTGCCAGGGGAACTATACAATGAGCAGTTCTTC. Amino acid sequence: CASSLVPGELYNEQFF.

This clone turned up a few times. The chain has TRBV10-2 and TRBJ1-1, with unresolved D. Germline CDR1 and CDR2: WSHSY and SAAADI. V was shortened by 7 bases and J by 5 bases, with 14 bases between the two germline ends. The CDR3 totals 13 residues. DNA of the CDR3: TGCGCCAGCACCCGAGGTCCCGGGACTGAAGCTTTCTTT. This sequence encodes CASTRGPGTEAFF.

The gene calls are TRBV10-3 and TRBJ1-5; possibly TRBD1 for D (5 bases). Germline V gene sequence: CDR1 ENHRY, CDR2 SYGVKD. There are 15 residues in the CDR3. The V and J ends lost 4 bases and 6 bases respectively, with 16 bases between them. In DNA, the CDR3 is TGTGCCATCAGTGGGGGCGGATCAAGGGGTCAGCCCCAGCATTTT. It is translated as CAISGGGSRGQPQHF.

The chain employs TRBV19 and TRBJ1-2; possible D gene TRBD1, 6 bases. Trimming removed 5 bases at V and 7 bases at J, with 20 bases between. The CDR3 totals 15 residues. From germline, CDR1 is LNHDA and CDR2 SQIVND (reference sequence). CDR3 region: CASSPSDRQGGGYTF. The CDR3 DNA is TGTGCCAGTAGTCCCTCGGACAGACAAGGTGGTGGCTACACCTTC.

With respect to this clone: An end of the junction differs from the germline gene, which may be a read error. This rearrangement joins TRBV7-2 to TRBJ1-5; TRBD1 matches 7 bases. Looked up from germline, CDR1 is SGHTA and CDR2 is FQGNSA. The CDR3 has 12 residues. The DNA of the CDR3 is TGTGCCAGCAGCTTACAACAGGGGCCCAGGTATTTT. Its protein is CASSLQQGPRYF.

The chain joins TRBV5-1 to TRBJ2-7; TRBD2 matches at 9 bases. The junction had 4 bases not matched to a gene; V was cut back by 0 bases and J by 3 bases. This CDR3 contains 15 residues. Germline V gene sequence: CDR1 SGHRS, CDR2 YFSETQ. CDR3: CASSLAAGGVYEQYF. CDR3 nucleotide sequence: TGCGCCAGCAGCTTGGCAGCGGGGGGAGTCTACGAGCAGTACTTC.

The chain couples TRBV5-6 to TRBJ1-1; TRBD1 aligns across 9 bases. The CDR3 covers 17 residues. Losses at the gene ends were 4 bases for V and 6 bases for J; bases not matched to a gene: 16. Germline V CDR1 and CDR2: SGHDT, YYEEEE. The CDR3 sequence is CASSLGIEQGASAEAFF. CDR3 DNA sequence: TGTGCCAGCAGCCTGGGGATAGAACAGGGGGCTTCGGCTGAAGCTTTCTTT.

This chain links TRBV5-4 with TRBJ1-2, with TRBD1 matching 9 bases. Trimming cost V 5 bases and J 8 bases; bases outside gene matches: 13. The germline gives CDR1 SGHNT, CDR2 YYREEE (reference sequence). The CDR3 has 15 amino acids. In nucleotides, the CDR3 is TGTGCCAGCAGGGACACCGGGACAGGGCCGAAGGGCTACACCTTC. Amino acid sequence: CASRDTGTGPKGYTF.

The rearrangement links TRBV20-1 to TRBJ2-1; no definite D call. The length of the CDR3 is 11 residues. Trimming stripped 5 bases from V and 7 bases from J, with 9 bases between. CDR1 is DFQATT and CDR2 is SNEGSKA in the germline V gene (reference sequence). The CDR3 loop is CSAYTPNEQFF. CDR3 in DNA: TGCAGTGCTTACACCCCTAATGAGCAGTTCTTC.

This chain uses TRBV9 with TRBJ2-7, with 8 bases that match TRBD2. Losses at the gene ends were 3 bases for V and 5 bases for J; bases not matched to a gene: 10. In germline, CDR1 is SGDLS, CDR2 YYNGEE. The CDR3 has 15 amino acids. The CDR3 bases are TGTGCCAGCAGCGCTCTACGGGGGGGAGTGGACGAGCAGTACTTC. It codes for CASSALRGGVDEQYF.

V and J are TRBV5-1 and TRBJ1-4; 10 positions match TRBD1. CDR1 is SGHRS, CDR2 YFSETQ, per germline. This CDR3 contains 14 residues. J gave up 8 bases and V 3 bases, and 4 bases lay outside the gene matches. The CDR3 region has the DNA TGCGCCAGCAGCTGGGGGACAGGGGAGGAAAAACTGTTTTTT. Translation: CASSWGTGEEKLFF.

The chain has TRBV30 and TRBJ1-2, with D unresolved. Trimming removed 3 bases from V and 1 base from J, with 3 bases in between. The CDR3 runs 11 residues. CDR1 and CDR2 (germline): GTSNPN, SVGIG (reference sequence). CDR3 nucleotides: TGTGCCTGGAGCAATAACTATGGCTACACCTTC. Translating gives CAWSNNYGYTF.

This clone has more than one count but fewer than ten. The rearrangement uses TRBV10-3 and TRBJ2-7; a weak D match, TRBD2 (5 bases). V dropped 5 bases and J dropped 8 bases, with 19 bases sitting between them. Germline V gene lookup returns CDR1 ENHRY and CDR2 SYGVKD. There are 14 residues in the CDR3. CDR3 bases: TGTGCCATCAGTTCCGGGATCCCTACACTTCAGCAGTACTTC. Amino acid sequence: CAISSGIPTLQQYF.

J is TRBJ2-3 and V is TRBV11-2, with D possibly matching TRBD1 (6 bases). The CDR3 loop spans 15 amino acids. The V gene lost 5 bases and the J gene lost 5 bases, with 17 bases spanning the gap. Germline CDR1 is SGHAT and CDR2 is FQNNGV. The CDR3 region is CASSPLGARIDTQYF. CDR3 in DNA: TGTGCCAGCAGCCCCCTGGGGGCGAGAATAGATACGCAGTATTTT.

In its sample, this clone was seen once. J is TRBJ2-3 and V is TRBV14; 9 bases fit TRBD2. The germline gives CDR1 SGHDN, CDR2 FVKESK. V gave up 8 bases and J gave up 0 bases; unmatched junction bases: 12. The CDR3 loop spans 17 amino acids. The CDR3 loop is CASPGGSGGASTDTQYF. The CDR3, as DNA: TGTGCCAGCCCCGGGGGTAGCGGGGGCGCTAGCACAGATACGCAGTATTTT.

The chain joins TRBV5-1 to TRBJ2-1, with 8 bases aligning to TRBD2. CDR1 SGHRS and CDR2 YFSETQ come from the germline V gene. J gave up 6 bases and V 0 bases, and 5 bases lay outside the gene matches. CDR3 length: 15 residues. The CDR3 sequence is CASSLGASGLNEQFF. CDR3 DNA: TGCGCCAGCAGCTTGGGGGCTAGCGGGCTCAATGAGCAGTTCTTC.

The V and J genes are TRBV5-1 and TRBJ1-1; 8 bases are shared with TRBD1. CDR3 length: 14 residues. CDR1 is SGHRS and CDR2 is YFSETQ in the germline V gene. Trimming cost V 1 base and J 7 bases; bases outside gene matches: 6. CDR3 residues: CASSLSETGVEAFF. The CDR3 nucleotides read TGCGCCAGCAGCTTGTCGGAGACAGGGGTTGAAGCTTTCTTT.

This clone appeared a single time. CDR3 loop: CASSARQAGEQYF. The CDR3 region has the DNA TGTGCCAGTAGTGCCCGACAGGCCGGGGAGCAGTACTTC. This chain links TRBV19 with TRBJ2-7; possible D gene TRBD1, 6 bases. The CDR3 totals 13 residues. V was shortened by 5 bases and J by 7 bases, with 15 bases between the two germline ends. Germline CDR1 reads LNHDA; CDR2 reads SQIVND (reference sequence). Using reference TRBV19 and TRBJ2-7 for the parts outside the CDR3, the full variable domain is DGGITQSPKYLFRKEGQNVTLSCEQNLNHDAMYWYRQDPGQGLRLIYYSQIVNDFQKGDIAEGYSVSREKKESFPLTVTSAQKNPTAFYLCASSARQAGEQYFGPGTRLTVT.

The table lists this clone with a few counts. The chain has TRBV2 and TRBJ1-1; a weak D match, TRBD1 (5 bases). V was cut by 2 bases and J by 1 base, with 17 bases left in between. Per the germline V gene, CDR1 is SNHLY and CDR2 is FYNNEI. The CDR3 totals 17 residues. The CDR3 DNA reads TGTGCCAGCAGTGAAACTGTAGGACAAAATACGAACACTGAAGCTTTCTTT. It yields the protein CASSETVGQNTNTEAFF. The entire variable domain, with the rest obtained from reference TRBV2 and TRBJ1-1, is as follows: EPEVTQTPSHQVTQMGQEVILRCVPISNHLYFYWYRQILGQKVEFLVSFYNNEISEKSEIFDDQFSVERPDGSNFTLKIRSTKLEDSAMYFCASSETVGQNTNTEAFFGQGTRLTVV.

This clone was detected only once. The chain is built from TRBV5-1 and TRBJ2-2; 7 nucleotides match TRBD1. The junction had 4 bases not matched to a gene; V was cut back by 3 bases and J by 5 bases. Germline lookup yields CDR1 SGHRS and CDR2 YFSETQ. The CDR3 runs to 14 residues. CDR3 bases: TGCGCCAGCAGCTGGGACAGCTGGACCGGGGAGCTGTTTTTT. This encodes CASSWDSWTGELFF.

This chain uses TRBV5-1 with TRBJ2-2; 7 positions match TRBD1. The CDR3 is 16 amino acids. The V and J ends lost 1 base and 3 bases, in that order; junction bases with no gene match: 6. CDR1 and CDR2 (germline): SGHRS, YFSETQ. CDR3 sequence reads: CASSLMAGGDTGELFF. In DNA form, the CDR3 reads TGCGCCAGCAGCTTGATGGCAGGGGGTGACACCGGGGAGCTGTTTTTT.

The genes are TRBV27 and TRBJ1-1; a possible D gene is TRBD1 (5 bases). Per the germline V gene, CDR1 is MNHEY and CDR2 is SMNVEV (reference sequence). CDR3 length: 14 residues. V lost 6 bases, J lost 3 bases, and 14 bases lay in between. CDR3 DNA sequence: TGTGCCAGCAGATCTGATGGGGGGGACACTGAAGCTTTCTTT. Residues: CASRSDGGDTEAFF.

This chain connects TRBV5-1 to TRBJ2-5; TRBD2 aligns across 7 bases. Germline assignment: CDR1 SGHRS and CDR2 YFSETQ. The CDR3 runs to 14 residues. V shed 0 bases, J shed 3 bases, and the junction held 2 bases outside the gene matches. The CDR3 here is CASSLVAGEETQYF. The CDR3 DNA sequence: TGCGCCAGCAGCTTGGTGGCGGGAGAAGAGACCCAGTACTTC.